This TCR beta chain was obtained from a study of T-cell memory formation after mild COVID-19. Overall study context: TCR clusters mostly belonged to single donors.

General study points: Mainly CM and EM harbored the contracting CD4+ clones; mainly EMRA harbored the CD8+ ones. Within pre-infection memory, some responding clones were found, suggesting cross-reactive memory joined.

The CDR3 totals 13 residues. Trimming shortened V by 4 bases and J by 4 bases, and 5 bases separated the two germline ends. Germline CDR1 MDHEN, CDR2 SYDVKM. This clonotype was counted ten times or more. Its antigen remains unknown. UMIs and sample barcodes were carried by the TCR alpha and TCR beta cDNA libraries that 5'RACE produced using constant-segment primers. Using its own MiXCR run on the 5' RACE reads, TCRdb lists one record per CDR3 protein. The table includes about 400,000 distinct CDR3 sequences, 15% to 20% detected once. The sequencing input was PBMCs or a T cell subset sorted from them (not recorded which). The J gene is TRBJ1-6, the V gene TRBV28; D is ambiguous. This TCR derives from a young man who had mild COVID-19 (a few samples of this study predate the infection). Cell type and time point are not known. CDR3 bases: TGTGCCAGCAGTTCGGGGTATAATTCACCCCTCCACTTT. This gives the protein CASSSGYNSPLHF.